In this sample, the clone carrying this T cell receptor beta chain turned up many times. The antigen is undetermined. Regions amplified from RNA transcripts were the TCR beta CDR3 regions. During a first-round RT-PCR of the TCR CDR3, the HTBI primer set was used. TCRdb reanalysed the multiplex PCR reads using MiXCR and keeps one entry per CDR3 protein. The sample consists of about 400,000 distinct CDR3 sequences, about 15% of them appearing once. The sample is drawn from a study of T cells in Graves' hyperthyroidism and ophthalmopathy. The CDR3 contains 14 residues. Trimming took off 5 bases at V and 0 bases at J, with 12 bases between the two ends. From germline, CDR1 is DFQATT and CDR2 SNEGSKA (reference sequence). Study-wide findings and caveats: The majority of expanded thyroid clonotypes above 0.001 also appeared in blood.

The chain links TRBV20-1 to TRBJ2-3, with D perhaps matching TRBD2 (5 bases). The sequence was obtained from a young woman with Graves' hyperthyroidism. Specimen: blood. The CDR3 here is CSAGRTFSTDTQYF. The CDR3 coding sequence is TGCAGTGCTGGACGGACTTTTAGCACAGATACGCAGTATTTT.